Listed below are T cell receptor beta chains from one sample, sequenced in a study of human T cells and chemical hapten exposure. One entry per CDR3 protein results from TCRdb running MiXCR on the 5' RACE reads. The sample shows 130,000 or so distinct CDR3 sequences, approximately 4% of them seen only once. The source of these receptors is a female donor in good health. The CDR3 runs from the conserved cysteine through the conserved F or W. D genes are given only for firm matches. Not every row has a clone size; where given, it reads once, few, many or a size class.

TRBV7-9	TRBJ1-4	TRBD1	many	CASSWGGQGVEKLFF	TGTGCCAGCAGCTGGGGGGGACAGGGGGTCGAAAAACTGTTTTTT
TRBV7-2	TRBJ1-4	.	many	CASSPEGLTNEKLFF	TGTGCCAGCAGCCCCGAGGGTCTAACTAATGAAAAACTGTTTTTT
TRBV25-1	TRBJ1-1	.	.	CASTLNTGAGTEAFF	TGTGCCAGCACCCTGAATACCGGGGCCGGCACTGAAGCTTTCTTT
TRBV18	TRBJ1-1	TRBD1	many	CASSSSDRVVTEAFF	TGTGCCAGCTCATCTTCGGACAGGGTGGTGACTGAAGCTTTCTTT
TRBV7-2	TRBJ1-6	.	many	CASRIVGNSPLHF	TGTGCCAGCAGAATAGTAGGGAATTCACCCCTCCACTTT
TRBV24-1	TRBJ2-1	.	many	CATSVRGLGQFF	TGTGCCACCAGTGTCCGGGGTTTGGGGCAGTTCTTC
TRBV27	TRBJ2-5	TRBD2	many	CASRAGGPYETQYF	TGTGCCAGTAGAGCGGGGGGCCCGTACGAGACCCAGTACTTC
TRBV7-2	TRBJ2-4	.	.	CASSLQGGDIQYF	TGTGCCAGCAGCTTACAGGGGGGGGACATTCAGTACTTC
TRBV20-1	TRBJ2-4	TRBD2	few	CSARVGPAGGANIQYF	TGCAGTGCTAGAGTGGGTCCAGCGGGGGGTGCAAACATTCAGTACTTC
TRBV12-5	TRBJ1-1	.	many	CASGLLYGQLENTEAFF	TGTGCTAGTGGTTTGCTCTACGGACAGCTCGAGAACACTGAAGCTTTCTTT
TRBV19	TRBJ2-2	.	many	CASKDAGTGELFF	TGTGCCAGTAAAGACGCCGGCACCGGGGAGCTGTTTTTT
TRBV6-2/TRBV6-3	TRBJ1-6	.	few	CASSYAREGCPLHF	TGTGCCAGCAGTTACGCGCGAGAGGGCTGCCCCCTCCACTTT
TRBV28	TRBJ1-2	.	many	CASSGDRFYGYTF	TGTGCCAGCAGTGGAGACAGGTTCTATGGCTACACCTTC
TRBV5-1	TRBJ2-7	.	.	CASSLEFLSYEQYF	TGCGCCAGCAGCTTGGAGTTCCTCTCCTACGAGCAGTACTTC
TRBV5-1	TRBJ2-7	.	many	CASGSDRPYEQYF	TGCGCCAGCGGCTCCGACAGGCCCTACGAGCAGTACTTC
TRBV7-2	TRBJ2-3	.	many	CASSSPRPTGTATDTQYF	TGTGCCAGCAGCTCGCCCCGCCCCACCGGGACGGCCACAGATACGCAGTATTTT
TRBV12-3/TRBV12-4	TRBJ1-2	TRBD1	many	CASSLISGTGGHGYTF	TGTGCCAGCAGTTTAATTTCGGGGACAGGGGGGCATGGCTACACCTTC
TRBV6-2/TRBV6-3	TRBJ1-5	.	many	CASSWQQLYSGQPQHF	TGTGCCAGCAGTTGGCAACAGCTTTATTCTGGGCAGCCCCAGCATTTT